This TCR beta chain was observed in a study of T-cell reconstitution after alpha-beta-depleted transplantation in children. As it was prepared, the TCRbeta library received unique molecular identifiers. TCRdb re-analysed the PCR reads in MiXCR, keeping a single row per CDR3 protein. The profile covers a few hundred thousand distinct CDR3 sequences, with under 20% appearing a single time and roughly 27% taken by the ten largest. The V gene's germline CDR1 is SGHRS and CDR2 YFSETQ. The CDR3 loop spans 15 amino acids. Unmatched junction bases numbered 9, after V lost 6 bases and J lost 7 bases. This clonotype was detected a few times.

Source: PBMCs, mostly from graft donor cells, taken 360 days after TCRalphabeta/CD19-depleted stem cell transplant. The V and J genes are TRBV5-1 and TRBJ2-1; 11 bases match TRBD1. The clonotype was recovered from a boy in the first two years of life who had a stem cell transplant for Wiskott-Aldrich syndrome, so the T cells may come from the graft donor. The chain's CDR3 is CASTQGQGALNEQFF. The CDR3 DNA sequence: TGCGCCAGCACCCAAGGACAGGGGGCGTTGAATGAGCAGTTCTTC.